This TCR beta chain originates from a study of blood T cells in healthy people across ages. This clonotype was seen a few times. With a J-beta primer mix and a sample-barcoded 5' primer, a second PCR ran 7 to 11 cycles. Each CDR3 protein is one row after TCRdb ran MiXCR on the 5' RACE reads. The sample has under 1,100,000 distinct CDR3 sequences, about 25% seen once. The CDR3 totals 12 residues. V gave up 5 bases and J gave up 2 bases, with 9 bases separating them. Per the germline V gene, CDR1 is SQVTM and CDR2 is ANQGSEA. This sample was also put to use in a study of T cells of mothers and their children.

The TCR comes from a girl aged 2-10 years in good health. Sequencing was carried out using blood. V usage is TRBV29-1 and J usage is TRBJ2-5, with D unresolved. The CDR3 reads CSVMPAQETQYF. CDR3 nucleotide sequence: TGCAGCGTTATGCCGGCACAAGAGACCCAGTACTTC.